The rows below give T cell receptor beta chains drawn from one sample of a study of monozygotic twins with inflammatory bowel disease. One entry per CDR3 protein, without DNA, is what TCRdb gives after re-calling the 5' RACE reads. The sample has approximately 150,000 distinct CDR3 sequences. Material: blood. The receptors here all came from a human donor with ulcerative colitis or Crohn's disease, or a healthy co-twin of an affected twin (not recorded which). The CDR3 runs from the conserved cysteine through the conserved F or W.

CDR3: CASSSTRQETQYF
V: TRBV5-1
J: TRBJ2-5

CDR3: CASSQRDSNQPQHF
V: TRBV7-9
J: TRBJ1-5

CDR3: CASSSFGSNTEAFF
V: TRBV9
J: TRBJ1-1

CDR3: CASSLGGEGETQYF
V: TRBV12-3/TRBV12-4
J: TRBJ2-5

CDR3: CASSSRNTEAFF
V: TRBV5-1
J: TRBJ1-1

CDR3: CASSPGTEGEKLFF
V: TRBV5-1
J: TRBJ1-4

CDR3: CASSPDRVSREKLFF
V: TRBV7-9
J: TRBJ1-4

CDR3: CASSVGVGSTEAFF
V: TRBV9
J: TRBJ1-1

CDR3: CASSLAGDPSYEQYF
V: TRBV6-2/TRBV6-3
J: TRBJ2-7

CDR3: CASTLSGRGHGELFF
V: TRBV7-8
J: TRBJ2-2

CDR3: CASSDHHPHRGWEKLFF
V: TRBV25-1
J: TRBJ1-4

CDR3: CASSRDRPMGTEAFF
V: TRBV5-1
J: TRBJ1-1

CDR3: CASSLVTLGPAGRYEQYF
V: TRBV7-8
J: TRBJ2-7

CDR3: CSAREALGTEEAFF
V: TRBV20-1
J: TRBJ1-1

CDR3: CASSSTSGGQFF
V: TRBV7-6
J: TRBJ2-1

CDR3: CATSDRSTSVRETQYF
V: TRBV24-1
J: TRBJ2-5

CDR3: CASSAGTGGYTGELFF
V: TRBV5-4
J: TRBJ2-2

CDR3: CASSLRVTDTQYF
V: TRBV12-3/TRBV12-4
J: TRBJ2-3

CDR3: CASSQSGPKSTDTQYF
V: TRBV23-1
J: TRBJ2-3

CDR3: CAWSVPGLPYQPQHF
V: TRBV30
J: TRBJ1-5

CDR3: CSARVGWQETQYF
V: TRBV20-1
J: TRBJ2-5

CDR3: CAWSRRLEAFF
V: TRBV30
J: TRBJ1-1

CDR3: CASSLVAVNYGYTF
V: TRBV7-2
J: TRBJ1-2

CDR3: CASSPGGGGKYEQYF
V: TRBV5-1
J: TRBJ2-7

CDR3: CACSTGARTISLGTEAFF
V: TRBV30
J: TRBJ1-1

CDR3: CASSFGGQNSPLHF
V: TRBV12-3/TRBV12-4
J: TRBJ1-6

CDR3: CAIRGGPNQPQHF
V: TRBV10-3
J: TRBJ1-5

CDR3: CSAGGASYEQYF
V: TRBV20-1
J: TRBJ2-7

CDR3: CASSYSFRSNYGYTF
V: TRBV6-5
J: TRBJ1-2

CDR3: CASSRTSFEQFF
V: TRBV14
J: TRBJ2-1

CDR3: CASSRYSRDNTEAFF
V: TRBV3-1
J: TRBJ1-1

CDR3: CASSPGQGHGGTEAFF
V: TRBV5-1
J: TRBJ1-1

CDR3: CASRRETPSYEQYF
V: TRBV10-3
J: TRBJ2-7

CDR3: CSARSPRENGELFF
V: TRBV20-1
J: TRBJ2-2

CDR3: CASSLFKSGRTQETQYF
V: TRBV5-1
J: TRBJ2-5

CDR3: CSARLPTGGEKLFF
V: TRBV20-1
J: TRBJ1-4

CDR3: CSASPLAKETQYF
V: TRBV20-1
J: TRBJ2-5

CDR3: CASSLIGTEAFF
V: TRBV6-6
J: TRBJ1-1

CDR3: CASSPGAYKDEQYF
V: TRBV14
J: TRBJ2-7

CDR3: CASSWDVLYEQYF
V: TRBV5-1
J: TRBJ2-7

CDR3: CASSPSGHGTGELFF
V: TRBV9
J: TRBJ2-2

CDR3: CASSFDGNQPQHF
V: TRBV7-8
J: TRBJ1-5

CDR3: CAWADLGGFTEAFF
V: TRBV30
J: TRBJ1-1

CDR3: CASSQVSWGEQYF
V: TRBV4-3
J: TRBJ2-7

CDR3: CAWSVRNRGPDTQYF
V: TRBV30
J: TRBJ2-3

CDR3: CASSLYSSNYGYTF
V: TRBV28
J: TRBJ1-2